This T cell receptor (beta chain) was obtained from a study of PD-L1 blockade in urothelial cancer. The wider study: Enrolled patients had been treated previously with 0 to 3 chemotherapy regimens.

Trimming at V came to 2 bases and at J to 0 bases, leaving 2 bases not matched to a gene. Looked up from germline, CDR1 is SGHDN and CDR2 is FVKESK. This CDR3 contains 16 residues. The time point here: pretreatment peripheral blood. Peripheral blood mononuclear cells were collected from every patient before and during treatment, yielding between 1 and 8 samples per patient. Sequencing used immunoSEQ multiplex PCR; TCRdb keeps in-frame clones, though not all of them. The repertoire holds 50,000 or so clones, with about 75% as singletons. The TCR comes from a man between 65 and 79 years old with urothelial cancer. This chain uses TRBV14 with TRBJ2-1; TRBD1 matches at 9 bases. Sample: PBMCs, taken around atezolizumab (anti-PD-L1) treatment. CDR3 coding DNA: TGTGCCAGCAGCCAAACGACAGGGGGCTCCTACAATGAGCAGTTCTTC. Protein sequence: CASSQTTGGSYNEQFF.